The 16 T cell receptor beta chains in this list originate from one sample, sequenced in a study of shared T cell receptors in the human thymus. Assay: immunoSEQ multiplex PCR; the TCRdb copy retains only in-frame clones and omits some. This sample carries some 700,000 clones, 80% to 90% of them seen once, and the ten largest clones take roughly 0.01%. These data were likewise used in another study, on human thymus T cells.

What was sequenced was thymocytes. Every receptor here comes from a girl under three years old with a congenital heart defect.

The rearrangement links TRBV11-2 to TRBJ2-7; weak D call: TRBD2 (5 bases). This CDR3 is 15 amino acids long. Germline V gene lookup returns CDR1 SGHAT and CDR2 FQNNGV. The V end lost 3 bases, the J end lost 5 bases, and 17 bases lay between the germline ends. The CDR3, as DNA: TGTGCCAGCAGCTTGCCGGGGAACTTATTGAACGAGCAGTACTTC. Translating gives CASSLPGNLLNEQYF.

The CDR3 nucleotides are TGTGCCATCAGTGAGCGCACAGGGACGGGACACAATGAGCAGTTCTTC. This sequence encodes CAISERTGTGHNEQFF. V gene TRBV10-3 combines with J gene TRBJ2-1; tentative D call: TRBD1 (6 bases). The V and J ends lost 2 bases and 5 bases respectively, with 16 bases between them. CDR3 size: 16 residues. Germline-derived CDR1 and CDR2 are ENHRY and SYGVKD.

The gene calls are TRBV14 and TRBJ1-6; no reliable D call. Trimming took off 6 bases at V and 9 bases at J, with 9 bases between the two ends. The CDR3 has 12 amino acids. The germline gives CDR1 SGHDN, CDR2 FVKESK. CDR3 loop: CASRRLGSPLHF. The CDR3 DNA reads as TGTGCCAGCAGACGCCTAGGTTCACCCCTCCACTTT.

For the CDR3, the DNA is TGTGCCAGCAGCCTTCTCCCGCGTATGGGAGCGAGCACTGAAGCTTTCTTT. The encoded protein is CASSLLPRMGASTEAFF. V is TRBV7-2 and J is TRBJ1-1; D remains unclear. The V gene's germline CDR1 is SGHTA and CDR2 FQGNSA. The CDR3 runs to 17 residues. V was pared by 5 bases and J by 4 bases, with 23 bases between.

DNA of the CDR3: TGTGCCATCAGGCCATCGGGACTAGCGGGGGGTAACGAGCAGTACTTC. Encoded protein: CAIRPSGLAGGNEQYF. The chain is built from TRBV10-3 and TRBJ2-7; 15 positions agree with TRBD2. V was pared by 6 bases and J by 5 bases, with 8 bases of the junction left unmatched. Germline loops: CDR1 ENHRY, CDR2 SYGVKD. The CDR3 is 16 residues long.

This CDR3 reads CASSEALRPGQGANSNQPQHF. In DNA form, the CDR3 reads TGTGCCAGCAGTGAAGCGCTACGGCCCGGACAGGGGGCGAATAGCAATCAGCCCCAGCATTTT. The chain carries TRBV2 and TRBJ1-5; 11 bases fit TRBD1. The CDR3 runs to 21 residues. V was pared by 0 bases and J by 0 bases, with 13 bases of the junction left unmatched. Germline V lookup: CDR1 SNHLY, CDR2 FYNNEI.

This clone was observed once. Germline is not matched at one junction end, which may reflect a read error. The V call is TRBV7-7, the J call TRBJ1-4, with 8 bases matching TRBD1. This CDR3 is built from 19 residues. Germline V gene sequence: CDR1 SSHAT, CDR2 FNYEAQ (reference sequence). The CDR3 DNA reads TGTGCTAGCAGCCCTAACCATTCCGGGACAGGTGCAACTAATGAAAAACTGTTTTTT. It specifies CASSPNHSGTGATNEKLFF.

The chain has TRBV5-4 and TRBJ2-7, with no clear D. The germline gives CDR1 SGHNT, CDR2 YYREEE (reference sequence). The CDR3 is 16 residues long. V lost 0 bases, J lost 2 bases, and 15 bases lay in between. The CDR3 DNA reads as TGTGCCAGCAGCTTGGATATTAACAGTAGAGCCTACGAGCAGTACTTC. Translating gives CASSLDINSRAYEQYF.

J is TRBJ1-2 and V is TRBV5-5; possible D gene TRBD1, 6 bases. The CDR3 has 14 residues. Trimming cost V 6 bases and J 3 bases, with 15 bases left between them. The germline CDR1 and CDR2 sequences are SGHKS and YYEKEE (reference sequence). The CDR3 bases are TGTGCCAGCACCACCCAGGGGCGGGACTATGGCTACACCTTC. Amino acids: CASTTQGRDYGYTF. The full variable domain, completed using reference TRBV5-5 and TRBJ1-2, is DAGVTQSPTHLIKTRGQQVTLRCSPISGHKSVSWYQQVLGQGPQFIFQYYEKEERGRGNFPDRFSARQFPNYSSELNVNALLLGDSALYLCASTTQGRDYGYTFGSGTRLTVV.

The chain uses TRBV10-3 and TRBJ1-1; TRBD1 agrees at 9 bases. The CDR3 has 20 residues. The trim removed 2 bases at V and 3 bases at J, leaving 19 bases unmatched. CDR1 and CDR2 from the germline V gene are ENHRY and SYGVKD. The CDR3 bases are TGTGCCATCAGTGAGCGTCCCCACACCCCGGGACAGGGTAGTCACACTGAAGCTTTCTTT. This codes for CAISERPHTPGQGSHTEAFF.

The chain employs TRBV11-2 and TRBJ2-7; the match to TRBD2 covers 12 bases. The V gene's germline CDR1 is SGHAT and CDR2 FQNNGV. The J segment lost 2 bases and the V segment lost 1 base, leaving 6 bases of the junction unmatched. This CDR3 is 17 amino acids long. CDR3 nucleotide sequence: TGTGCCAGCAGCTTAGGTCTAGCGGGGGGGCCTCCCTACGAGCAGTACTTC. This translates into CASSLGLAGGPPYEQYF. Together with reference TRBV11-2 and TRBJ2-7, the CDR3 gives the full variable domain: EAGVAQSPRYKIIEKRQSVAFWCNPISGHATLYWYQQILGQGPKLLIQFQNNGVVDDSQLPKDRFSAERLKGVDSTLKIQPAKLEDSAVYLCASSLGLAGGPPYEQYFGPGTRLTVT.

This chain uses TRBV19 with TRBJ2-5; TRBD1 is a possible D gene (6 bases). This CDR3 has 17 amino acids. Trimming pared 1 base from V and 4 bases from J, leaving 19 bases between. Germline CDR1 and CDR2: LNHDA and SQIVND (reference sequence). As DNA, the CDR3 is TGTGCCAGTAGTATAGTATCAGCAACAGGGTCTCGAGAGACCCAGTACTTC. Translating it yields CASSIVSATGSRETQYF.

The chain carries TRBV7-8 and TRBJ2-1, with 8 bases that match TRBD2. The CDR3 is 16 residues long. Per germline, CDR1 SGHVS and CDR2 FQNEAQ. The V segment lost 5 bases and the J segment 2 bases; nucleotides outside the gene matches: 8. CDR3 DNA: TGTGCCAGCAGCACCCGAACTAGCGGTGCCTACAATGAGCAGTTCTTC. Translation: CASSTRTSGAYNEQFF.

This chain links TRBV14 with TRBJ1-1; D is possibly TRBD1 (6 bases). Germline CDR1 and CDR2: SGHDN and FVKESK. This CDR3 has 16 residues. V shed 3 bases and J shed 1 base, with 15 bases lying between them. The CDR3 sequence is CASSHQPGTRNTEAFF. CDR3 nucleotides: TGTGCCAGCAGCCACCAACCCGGGACACGGAACACTGAAGCTTTCTTT.

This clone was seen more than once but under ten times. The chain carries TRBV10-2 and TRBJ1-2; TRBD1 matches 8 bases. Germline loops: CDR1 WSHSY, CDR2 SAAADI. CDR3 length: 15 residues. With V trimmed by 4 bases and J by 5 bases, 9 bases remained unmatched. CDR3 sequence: CASSVTGARIYGYTF. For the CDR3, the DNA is TGCGCCAGCAGTGTGACAGGGGCTAGAATATATGGCTACACCTTC.

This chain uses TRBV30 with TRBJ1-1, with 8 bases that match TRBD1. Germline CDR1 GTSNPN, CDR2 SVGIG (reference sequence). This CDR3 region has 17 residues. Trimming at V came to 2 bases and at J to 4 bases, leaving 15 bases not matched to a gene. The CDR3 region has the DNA TGTGCCTGGAGTAGACAGGGGAGTCGCCACGGAGGCACTGAAGCTTTCTTT. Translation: CAWSRQGSRHGGTEAFF.